The 31 T cell receptor beta chains in this list originate from one sample, sequenced in a study of cytomegalovirus exposure and HLA in healthy donors. This PCR relied on a set of 60 Vbeta primers and 13 Jbeta primers. Libraries were prepared by immunoSEQ multiplex PCR; TCRdb keeps only in-frame clonotypes and omits some of them. This table holds about 120,000 clones, around 62% found once. The specimen sequenced was PBMCs. These receptors all come from a woman in her 40s in good health and CMV-seropositive.

V gene TRBV6-5 combines with J gene TRBJ2-2; 7 bases are shared with TRBD1. This CDR3 is 15 amino acids long. Per the germline V gene, CDR1 is MNHEY and CDR2 is SVGAGI. With V trimmed by 2 bases and J by 6 bases, 6 bases remained unmatched. This CDR3 reads CASSYRQGGSGELFF. DNA of the CDR3: TGTGCCAGCAGTTACAGACAGGGCGGTTCCGGGGAGCTGTTTTTT.

This clone came up once. The junction does not match germline at one end; this may be a read error. CDR3 residues: CSSSLSGGDFTEAFF. As DNA, the CDR3 is TGTTCCAGCAGCTTATCAGGGGGCGATTTCACTGAAGCTTTCTTT. The chain employs TRBV7-9 and TRBJ1-1, with 8 bases identical to TRBD1. The CDR3 runs to 15 residues. The V gene's germline CDR1 is SEHNR and CDR2 FQNEAQ (reference sequence).

This chain joins TRBV28 and TRBJ2-5; no firm D call. V lost 9 bases and J lost 1, with 21 bases in between. The CDR3 extends over 16 amino acids. CDR1 and CDR2 from the germline V gene are MDHEN and SYDVKM. The CDR3 loop is CASRRGALTGQETQYF. CDR3 nucleotides: TGTGCCAGTCGACGTGGAGCCCTGACGGGCCAAGAGACCCAGTACTTC.

The chain uses TRBV7-3 and TRBJ2-1; 7 bases align to TRBD2. This CDR3 has 15 residues. Trimming removed 5 bases from V and 5 bases from J; junction bases left unmatched: 9. Germline V CDR1 and CDR2: SGHTA, FQGTGA. CDR3 residues: CASSPQAGNHNEQFF. CDR3 DNA sequence: TGTGCCAGCAGCCCTCAAGCGGGAAACCACAATGAGCAGTTCTTC.

This clone has a handful of counts. The chain employs TRBV9 and TRBJ2-3, with D possibly matching TRBD2 (6 bases). The CDR3 spans 15 residues. The germline CDR1 and CDR2 sequences are SGDLS and YYNGEE. V lost 3 bases, J lost 2 bases, and 13 bases lay in between. The CDR3 spells CASSGRELVTDTQYF. In DNA form, the CDR3 reads TGTGCCAGCAGCGGCCGGGAGTTAGTCACAGATACGCAGTATTTT.

This clone was counted a few times. The CDR3, as DNA: TGTGCCAGCAGCTTAGCGGGACAGGGGCCTGAAGCTTTCTTT. Protein: CASSLAGQGPEAFF. This rearrangement joins TRBV7-9 to TRBJ1-1; 10 bases map to TRBD1. The CDR3 length is 14 residues. Germline V CDR1 and CDR2: SEHNR, FQNEAQ (reference sequence). The V and J ends lost 0 bases and 6 bases, in that order; junction bases with no gene match: 1.

J is TRBJ2-7 and V is TRBV30; 7 nucleotides align to TRBD1. Germline-derived CDR1 and CDR2 are GTSNPN and SVGIG (reference sequence). The V and J ends lost 2 bases and 3 bases, in that order; junction bases with no gene match: 7. The CDR3 loop spans 14 amino acids. The CDR3 DNA sequence: TGTGCCTGGAGTAGACAGGGCCCCCACTACGAGCAGTACTTC. Its translation is CAWSRQGPHYEQYF.

The table lists this clone with a few counts. This chain links TRBV4-1 with TRBJ2-3, with 7 bases lining up with TRBD2. V was pared by 8 bases and J by 0 bases, with 8 bases of the junction left unmatched. Germline V gene data show CDR1 as MGHRA and CDR2 as YSYEKL. This CDR3 comprises 15 residues. CDR3 nucleotides: TGCGCCAGCGGGATAACTAGCGTGAGCACAGATACGCAGTATTTT. Its protein is CASGITSVSTDTQYF.

This clone turned up a few times. The chain joins TRBV7-9 to TRBJ2-7; D gene uncertain. Trimming left V 5 bases short and J 3 bases short, with 8 bases between. The CDR3 has 12 amino acids. Germline CDR1 SEHNR, CDR2 FQNEAQ (reference sequence). CDR3 in amino acids: CASSQTGYEQYF. For the CDR3, the DNA is TGTGCCAGCAGCCAGACGGGCTACGAGCAGTACTTC.

The chain joins TRBV6-5 to TRBJ2-2; 8 nucleotides line up with TRBD2. CDR3 length equals 15 residues. The V and J ends lost 0 bases and 6 bases, in that order; junction bases with no gene match: 3. Germline CDR1 is MNHEY and CDR2 is SVGAGI. The CDR3 region has the DNA TGTGCCAGCAGTTACTCAACGGGAGGGCCCGGGGAGCTGTTTTTT. Protein sequence: CASSYSTGGPGELFF.

The genes are TRBV6-6 and TRBJ2-7; D uncertain. The V end lost 4 bases, the J end lost 0 bases, and 4 bases lay between the germline ends. Germline CDR1 is MNHNY and CDR2 is SVGAGI (reference sequence). CDR3 length equals 12 residues. CDR3 DNA: TGTGCCAGCAGTTTCAGCTCCTACGAGCAGTACTTC. This encodes CASSFSSYEQYF.

The genes are TRBV6-5 and TRBJ1-1, with D uncertain. The CDR3 runs to 15 residues. V was clipped by 2 bases and J by 1 base, with 11 bases between them. Looked up from germline, CDR1 is MNHEY and CDR2 is SVGAGI. The CDR3 reads CASSYDLRENTEAFF. CDR3 nucleotides: TGTGCCAGCAGTTACGACCTGCGGGAGAACACTGAAGCTTTCTTT.

The CDR3, as DNA: TGTGCCACCCAAAATAGGGGGCAGGTTGAAGCTTTCTTT. It specifies CATQNRGQVEAFF. The chain links TRBV2 to TRBJ1-1, with TRBD1 matching 7 bases. This CDR3 region has 13 residues. Looked up from germline, CDR1 is SNHLY and CDR2 is FYNNEI. V shed 10 bases and J 7 bases; nucleotides not matched to a gene: 12.

This sequence joins TRBV2 and TRBJ2-5, with 10 bases matching TRBD1. With 3 bases clipped from V and 7 bases from J, the junction kept 5 bases outside the gene matches. CDR1 is SNHLY and CDR2 is FYNNEI in the germline V gene. There are 14 residues in the CDR3. CDR3 sequence: CASSDGTGEGTQYF. CDR3 DNA sequence: TGTGCCAGCAGTGACGGGACAGGGGAAGGGACCCAGTACTTC.

Regarding this clone: One end of the junction is discordant with germline, which a read error may explain. In the same sample, other DNA sequences code for this CDR3. J is TRBJ2-2 and V is TRBV6-5; TRBD2 matches 8 bases. The CDR3 totals 13 residues. Germline CDR1 is MNHEY and CDR2 is SVGAGI. This CDR3 reads CSSGNLNTGELFF. CDR3 sequence (DNA): TGCAGTAGCGGGAACCTCAACACCGGGGAGCTGTTTTTT.

This clone showed up just a few times. This rearrangement joins TRBV15 to TRBJ2-1; the D gene is possibly TRBD2 (5 bases). Germline V gene lookup returns CDR1 LNHNV and CDR2 YYDKDF (reference sequence). V dropped 3 bases and J dropped 8 bases, with 14 bases sitting between them. This CDR3 is 14 amino acids long. CDR3 DNA: TGTGCCACCAGCAGGTTGTCAGCGGTTGATGAGCAGTTCTTC. Translated: CATSRLSAVDEQFF.

This clone was seen a few times. V gene TRBV5-6 combines with J gene TRBJ2-3; 9 positions agree with TRBD2. Trimming cost V 5 bases and J 5 bases; bases outside gene matches: 15. CDR3 length equals 17 residues. The V gene's germline CDR1 is SGHDT and CDR2 YYEEEE. The CDR3 coding sequence is TGTGCCAGCAGTTTCGCCCCGACTAGCGGCGAAGTAGATACGCAGTATTTT. This sequence encodes CASSFAPTSGEVDTQYF.

V is TRBV28 and J is TRBJ1-3, with D possibly TRBD1 on 5 matching bases. The V gene's germline CDR1 is MDHEN and CDR2 SYDVKM. V was trimmed by 5 bases and J by 7 bases, leaving 12 bases between them. The CDR3 covers 13 residues. CDR3 residues: CASSTGHRNTIYF. CDR3 in DNA: TGTGCCAGCAGTACCGGACATCGTAACACCATATATTTT.

The J gene is TRBJ2-2, the V gene TRBV2, with 9 bases lining up with TRBD2. The V gene end was trimmed by 7 bases and the J gene end by 6 bases; junction bases not matched to a gene: 6. Germline-derived CDR1 and CDR2 are SNHLY and FYNNEI. CDR3 length: 14 residues. The CDR3 DNA reads TGTGCCAGCACGAGATCTAGCGGGGCCGGGGAGCTGTTTTTT. Translating it yields CASTRSSGAGELFF. Complete variable domain (other parts from reference TRBV2 and TRBJ2-2): EPEVTQTPSHQVTQMGQEVILRCVPISNHLYFYWYRQILGQKVEFLVSFYNNEISEKSEIFDDQFSVERPDGSNFTLKIRSTKLEDSAMYFCASTRSSGAGELFFGEGSRLTVL.

This sequence joins TRBV27 and TRBJ2-5, with a possible D match to TRBD2 (6 bases). CDR3 length equals 14 residues. Germline V CDR1 and CDR2: MNHEY, SMNVEV (reference sequence). Trimming removed 6 bases from V and 5 bases from J, with 16 bases in between. CDR3 amino acids: CASSSRGAAETQYF. In DNA, the CDR3 is TGTGCCAGCAGCTCCCGCGGGGCGGCGGAGACCCAGTACTTC.

This chain links TRBV9 with TRBJ2-1; 9 nucleotides match TRBD2. The CDR3 has 14 amino acids. J gave up 9 bases and V 3 bases, and 7 bases lay outside the gene matches. Germline V CDR1 and CDR2: SGDLS, YYNGEE. The CDR3 DNA follows: TGTGCCAGCAGCGGACTAGCGGAACGATTTGAGCAGTTCTTC. Encoded protein: CASSGLAERFEQFF.

In this sample, this clone turned up many times. The V gene is TRBV9, the J gene TRBJ2-7; 11 nucleotides match TRBD2. CDR3 length: 15 amino acids. Trimming removed 3 bases from V and 3 bases from J; junction bases left unmatched: 5. Germline V lookup: CDR1 SGDLS, CDR2 YYNGEE. CDR3 protein: CASSALAGGGYEQYF. The DNA of the CDR3 is TGTGCCAGCAGCGCGCTAGCGGGAGGAGGCTACGAGCAGTACTTC.

V gene TRBV7-3 combines with J gene TRBJ1-2; 11 bases map to TRBD1. V dropped 5 bases and J dropped 8; count of bases not matched to a gene: 13. The V gene's germline CDR1 is SGHTA and CDR2 FQGTGA. The CDR3 loop spans 16 amino acids. In DNA form, the CDR3 reads TGTGCCAGCAGCCCTGACGGACGGACAGGGGGCCTGGGCTACACCTTC. Translating gives CASSPDGRTGGLGYTF.

There are a few counts of this clone. The chain is built from TRBV21-1 and TRBJ2-1; the D call of TRBD2 is as the table states it, not checked on the DNA. TRBV21-1 is reported as a pseudogene. The CDR3 consists of 19 residues. The CDR3 DNA follows: TGTGCCAGCAGCAAAGAGCTAGCGGGAGATTCAACGTTCTACAATGAGCAGTTCTTC. Protein sequence: CASSKELAGDSTFYNEQFF.

The chain joins TRBV7-2 to TRBJ1-2; the match to TRBD1 covers 9 bases. The V gene end was trimmed by 3 bases and the J gene end by 6 bases; junction bases not matched to a gene: 5. This CDR3 comprises 14 residues. The germline V gene has CDR1 SGHTA and CDR2 FQGNSA. Here the CDR3 DNA reads TGTGCCAGCAGCTTGGGGACAGGGAGGGATGGCTACACCTTC. Residues: CASSLGTGRDGYTF.

The CDR3 reads CASMGDRNTGELFF. The CDR3 region has the DNA TGTGCCAGTATGGGGGACAGGAACACCGGGGAGCTGTTTTTT. The chain uses TRBV19 and TRBJ2-2; TRBD1 agrees at 7 bases. V lost 7 bases and J lost 1; bases outside the gene matches: 3. Looked up from germline, CDR1 is LNHDA and CDR2 is SQIVND (reference sequence). The CDR3 contains 14 residues.

V and J are TRBV6-5 and TRBJ2-2, with D possibly being TRBD1 (5 bases). The germline gives CDR1 MNHEY, CDR2 SVGAGI. Trimming took off 5 bases at V and 5 bases at J, with 15 bases between the two ends. CDR3 length equals 15 residues. The CDR3: CASSLLDTVTGELFF. The CDR3 nucleotides read TGTGCCAGCAGTCTACTGGACACTGTAACCGGGGAGCTGTTTTTT.

J is TRBJ2-7 and V is TRBV5-6, with D unclear. CDR1 is SGHDT, CDR2 YYEEEE, per germline. V lost 4 bases and J lost 2, with 13 bases in between. This CDR3 spans 14 amino acids. For the CDR3, the DNA is TGTGCCAGCAGCCCCAGACCAGGTGCCTACGAGCAGTACTTC. Amino acids: CASSPRPGAYEQYF.

The chain joins TRBV7-2 to TRBJ1-2; 8 bases match TRBD1. Germline lookup yields CDR1 SGHTA and CDR2 FQGNSA. V dropped 7 bases and J dropped 4; count of bases not matched to a gene: 8. The CDR3 consists of 14 residues. CDR3: CASTPTGESYGYTF. In DNA, the CDR3 is TGTGCCAGCACCCCGACAGGGGAGAGCTATGGCTACACCTTC.

The rearrangement links TRBV7-9 to TRBJ1-2; D is ambiguous. Germline V lookup: CDR1 SEHNR, CDR2 FQNEAQ (reference sequence). V gave up 1 base and J gave up 8 bases, with 11 bases separating them. This CDR3 is 13 amino acids long. This CDR3 reads CASSLGARWGYTF. The DNA for the CDR3 is TGTGCCAGCAGCTTAGGAGCGAGGTGGGGCTACACCTTC.

CDR3 bases: TGTGCCAGCAATCTAGAAGGGACATATACAGATACGCAGTATTTT. Protein sequence: CASNLEGTYTDTQYF. V usage is TRBV6-1 and J usage is TRBJ2-3, with D tentatively TRBD1 (6 bases). Looked up from germline, CDR1 is MNHNS and CDR2 is SASEGT. V was trimmed by 7 bases and J by 3 bases, leaving 17 bases between them. The length of the CDR3 is 15 residues.